This T cell receptor (beta chain) is drawn from a study of read filtering for tumor transcriptome and immune sequencing. This clonotype was detected only a few times. From about 400 ng of RNA, a library with molecular barcoded alpha/delta and beta/gamma adaptors was made. One entry per CDR3 protein results from TCRdb running MiXCR on the reads. This table has 100,000 to 150,000 distinct CDR3 sequences, less than 15% appearing once. Trimming pared 0 bases from V and 2 bases from J, leaving 14 bases between. CDR1 is DFQATT, CDR2 SNEGSKA, per germline (reference sequence). The CDR3 is made up of 16 amino acids.

This sequence was found in a donor at least 40 years old with multiple myeloma. V is TRBV20-1 and J is TRBJ2-1; D assignment may be TRBD1 or TRBD2 (6 bases each). The sequenced sample was a population of CD138-negative cells sorted from bone marrow. The DNA for the CDR3 is TGCAGTGCTAGAGATCACGCGGGACAAGCCTACAATGAGCAGTTCTTC. It codes for CSARDHAGQAYNEQFF.